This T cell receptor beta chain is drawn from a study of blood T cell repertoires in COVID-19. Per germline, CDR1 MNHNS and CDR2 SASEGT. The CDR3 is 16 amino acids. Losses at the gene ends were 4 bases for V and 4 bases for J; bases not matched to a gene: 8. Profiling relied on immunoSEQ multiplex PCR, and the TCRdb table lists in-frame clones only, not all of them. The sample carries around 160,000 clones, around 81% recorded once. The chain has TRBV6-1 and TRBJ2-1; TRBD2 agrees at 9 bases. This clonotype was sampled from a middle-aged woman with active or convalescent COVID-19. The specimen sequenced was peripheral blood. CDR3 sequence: CASSGGGAGGYNEQFF. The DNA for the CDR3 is TGTGCCAGCAGTGGGGGGGGAGCGGGGGGTTACAATGAGCAGTTCTTC.